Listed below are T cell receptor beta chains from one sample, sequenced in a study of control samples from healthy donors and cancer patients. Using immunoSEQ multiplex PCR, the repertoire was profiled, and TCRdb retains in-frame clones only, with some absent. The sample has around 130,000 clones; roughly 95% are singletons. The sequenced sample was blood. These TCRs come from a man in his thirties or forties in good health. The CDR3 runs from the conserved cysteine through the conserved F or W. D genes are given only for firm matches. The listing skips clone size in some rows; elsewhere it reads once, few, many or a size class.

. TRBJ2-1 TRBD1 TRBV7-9 TGTGCCATTCCGACAGGGGGAGGCAATGAGCAGTTCTTC CAIPTGGGNEQFF
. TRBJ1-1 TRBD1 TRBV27 TGTGCCAGCAGTTCCTACTCCACAGGGGACACTGAAGCTTTCTTT CASSSYSTGDTEAFF
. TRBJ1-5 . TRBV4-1 TGCGCCAGCAGCCAAGAAGGGACTACCCCTCAGCCCCAGCATTTT CASSQEGTTPQPQHF
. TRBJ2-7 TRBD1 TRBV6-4 TGTGCCAGCACCACGACAGGGGGCTACGAGCAGTACTTC CASTTTGGYEQYF
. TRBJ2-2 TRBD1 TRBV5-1 TGCGCCAGCAGCTTGGATTTGACAGGGGGTTCCGGGGAGCTGTTTTTT CASSLDLTGGSGELFF
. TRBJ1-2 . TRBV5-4 TGTGCCAGCAGCACTAGAGGGGGGGGCGACGGCTACACCTTC CASSTRGGGDGYTF
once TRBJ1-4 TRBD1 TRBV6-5 TGTGCCAGCAGTTCACCACAGGGGACTAATGAAAAACTGTTTTTT CASSSPQGTNEKLFF
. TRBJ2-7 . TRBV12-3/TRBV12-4 TGTGCCAGCAGTTTTGTGGGGGGACACGAGCAGTACTTC CASSFVGGHEQYF
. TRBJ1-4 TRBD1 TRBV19 TGTGCCAGTAGTTGGGGACAGGTGGAACGCAGGGAAAAACTGTTTTTT CASSWGQVERREKLFF
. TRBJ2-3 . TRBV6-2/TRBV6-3 TGTGCCAGCAGTTGGGGGGAATCAGATACGCAGTATTTT CASSWGESDTQYF
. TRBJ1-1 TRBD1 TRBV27 TGTGCCAGCAGGGGGGACAGGGTGCACACTGAAGCTTTCTTT CASRGDRVHTEAFF
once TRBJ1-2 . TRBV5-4 TGTGCCAGCAGCCCCATATATAAGGGACGCGAATATGGCTACACCTTC CASSPIYKGREYGYTF
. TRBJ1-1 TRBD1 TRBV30 TGTGCCTGGGACAGGGCTCGGACTGAAGCTTTCTTT CAWDRARTEAFF
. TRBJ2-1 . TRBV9 TGTGCCAGCAGCCTCGGGGGGGCAACCGGGACAGGAAGCAATGAGCAGTTCTTC CASSLGGATGTGSNEQFF
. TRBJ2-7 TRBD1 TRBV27 TGTGCCAGCAGTTTACTTCGGACAGGGGGCCTCACCTACGAGCAGTACTTC CASSLLRTGGLTYEQYF
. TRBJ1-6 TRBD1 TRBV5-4 TGTGCCAGCAGCTCGGACAGGGGAAATTCACCCCTCCACTTT CASSSDRGNSPLHF
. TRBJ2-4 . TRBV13 TGTGCCAGCAGCTTATCCAGGGAAAACATTCAGTACTTC CASSLSRENIQYF
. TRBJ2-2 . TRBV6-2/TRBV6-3 TGTGCCAGCAGTTACGGGACCAGAGCGCCCGGGGAGCTGTTTTTT CASSYGTRAPGELFF
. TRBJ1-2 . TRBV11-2 TGTGCCAGCAGCTTAGGGGTCAGCGCCTATGGTGGCTACACCTTC CASSLGVSAYGGYTF
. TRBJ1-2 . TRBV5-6 TGTGCCAGCAGCTTTGGACTGAAGGACTATGGCTACACCTTC CASSFGLKDYGYTF
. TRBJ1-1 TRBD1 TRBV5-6 TGTGCCAGCAGCCCCTGGACAGGACTTGAAGCTTTCTTT CASSPWTGLEAFF
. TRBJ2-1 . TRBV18 TGTGCCAGCTCACCACCGGTGGGAAATGAGCAGTTCTTC CASSPPVGNEQFF
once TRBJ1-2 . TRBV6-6 TGTGCCAGCAGCCCCAGGTTCTATGGCTACACCTTC CASSPRFYGYTF
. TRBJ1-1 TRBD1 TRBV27 TGTGCCAGCAGTCCCGGGACAGGGGGCGGGAGGGCTTTCTTT CASSPGTGGGRAFF
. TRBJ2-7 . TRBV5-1 TGCGCCAGCAGCGAGGAGGCTTGGACAAGAGCGACGGAGCAGTACTTC CASSEEAWTRATEQYF
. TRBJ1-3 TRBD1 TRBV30 TGTGCCTGTAAACAGGGGGCGGCTGGAAACACCATATATTTT CACKQGAAGNTIYF
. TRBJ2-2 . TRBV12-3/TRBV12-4 TGTGCCAGCAGGCCACATACCGGGGAGCTGTTTTTT CASRPHTGELFF
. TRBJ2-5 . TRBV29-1 TGCAGCGTTGAGGTCGAACTAGCACAGTACTTC CSVEVELAQYF
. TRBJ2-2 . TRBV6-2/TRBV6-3 TGTGCCAGCAGCTATCACACCGGGGAGCTGTTTTTT CASSYHTGELFF
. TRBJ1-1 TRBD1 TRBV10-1 TGCGCCAGCAGTGAGTTCAGGACAGGGAACACTGAAGCTTTCTTT CASSEFRTGNTEAFF
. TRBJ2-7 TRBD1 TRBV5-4 TGTGCCAGCAGCACCCGGACAGGGGATAACGAGCAGTACTTC CASSTRTGDNEQYF
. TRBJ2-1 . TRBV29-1 TGCAGCGATGGACAGTACAATGAGCAGTTCTTC CSDGQYNEQFF
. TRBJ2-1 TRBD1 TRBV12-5 TGTGCTAGTGGTTTGGATACAGGGGCGGCTACCTACAATGAGCAGTTCTTC CASGLDTGAATYNEQFF
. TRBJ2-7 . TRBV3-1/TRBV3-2 TGTGCCAGCAGCCAAGATAGACAGATCTTCTACGAGCAGTACTTC CASSQDRQIFYEQYF
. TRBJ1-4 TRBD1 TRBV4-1 TGCGCCAGCGGACGGACAGGGCTTAATGAAAAACTGTTTTTT CASGRTGLNEKLFF